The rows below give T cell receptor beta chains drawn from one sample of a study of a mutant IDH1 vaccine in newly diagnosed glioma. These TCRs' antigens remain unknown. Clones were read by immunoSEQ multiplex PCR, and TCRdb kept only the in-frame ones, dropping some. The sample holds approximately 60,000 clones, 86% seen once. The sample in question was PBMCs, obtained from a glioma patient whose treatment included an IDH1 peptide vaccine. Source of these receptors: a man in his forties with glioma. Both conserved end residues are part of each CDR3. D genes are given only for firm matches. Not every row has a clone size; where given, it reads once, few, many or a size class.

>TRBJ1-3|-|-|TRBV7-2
TGTGCCAGCAGCTTAGAGGGCCGCTCTGGAAACACCATATATTTT
CASSLEGRSGNTIYF
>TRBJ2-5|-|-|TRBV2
TGTGCCAGCAGTTGGACGGAGCAAGAGACCCAGTACTTC
CASSWTEQETQYF
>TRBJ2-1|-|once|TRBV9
TGTGCCAGCAGCGTAGGGGCAGGCACTAGCTCCTACAATGAGCAGTTCTTC
CASSVGAGTSSYNEQFF
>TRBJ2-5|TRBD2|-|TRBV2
TGTGCCAGCAAAGGACTAGCGGGGGAGACCCAGTACTTC
CASKGLAGETQYF
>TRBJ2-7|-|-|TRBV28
TGTGCCAGCAGGCCCGCGGAGGGGACACTCTCCTACGAGCAGTACTTC
CASRPAEGTLSYEQYF
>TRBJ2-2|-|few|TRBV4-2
TGTGCCAGCAGCCAAGAGCCCGGGGAGCTGTTTTTT
CASSQEPGELFF
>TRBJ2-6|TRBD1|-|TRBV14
TGTGCCAGCAGCCCCCGGGACAGGGGGTCAAAAAACGTCCTGACTTTC
CASSPRDRGSKNVLTF
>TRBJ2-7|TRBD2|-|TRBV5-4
TGTGCCAGCAGCCCCGGGACTAGCGATTACGAGCAGTACTTC
CASSPGTSDYEQYF
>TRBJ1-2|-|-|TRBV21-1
TGTGCCAGCAGCAAAGCTCGCCAGGCGAACTATGGCTACACCTTC
CASSKARQANYGYTF
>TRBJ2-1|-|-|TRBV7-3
TGTGCCAGCAGCTTAACTCCCCCTCCAGATGAGCAGTTCTTC
CASSLTPPPDEQFF
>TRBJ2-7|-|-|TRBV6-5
TGTGCCAGCAGGTGGGACTCGCGTTCCTACGAGCAGTACTTC
CASRWDSRSYEQYF
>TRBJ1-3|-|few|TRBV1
TGCACCAGCAGCCAAGATAGGGCTAGGGTTGGGATTCGGGTGTACACCATATATTTT
CTSSQDRARVGIRVYTIYF
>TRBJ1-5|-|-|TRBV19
TGTGCCAGTAGTCCAGGTAATCAGCCCCAGCATTTT
CASSPGNQPQHF
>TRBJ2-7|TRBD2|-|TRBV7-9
TGTGCCAGCAGCGCAAGAGTAGCGGGCGGAGGCGAGCAGTACTTC
CASSARVAGGGEQYF
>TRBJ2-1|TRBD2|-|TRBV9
TGTGCCAGCAGCGTAGGCGGGACTAGCGTAACCAATGAGCAGTTCTTC
CASSVGGTSVTNEQFF
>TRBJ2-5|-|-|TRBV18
TGTGCCAGCTCACCACCTTGGGGGGAGTTCAACCAAGAGACCCAGTACTTC
CASSPPWGEFNQETQYF
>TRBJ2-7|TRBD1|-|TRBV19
TGTGCCAGTAGCGACGACAGGGACCACGAGCAGTACTTC
CASSDDRDHEQYF
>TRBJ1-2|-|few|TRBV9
TGTGCCAGCAGCGTAGTTTGGGGCGGCTACACCTTC
CASSVVWGGYTF
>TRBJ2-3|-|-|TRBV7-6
TGTGCCAGCAGCCCCAACGGGTTTAGCACAGATACGCAGTATTTT
CASSPNGFSTDTQYF
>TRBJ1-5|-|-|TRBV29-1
TGCAGCGTTGAAGAGGGGGGCACGGGGGCAGGTCAGCCCCAGCATTTT
CSVEEGGTGAGQPQHF
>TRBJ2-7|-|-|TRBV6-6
TGTGCCAGCAGTTACGGGCAGGGCCACTCCTACGAGCAGTACTTC
CASSYGQGHSYEQYF
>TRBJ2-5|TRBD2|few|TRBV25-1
TGTGCCAGCAGTGAATGGGGGGGAAAGACCCAGTACTTC
CASSEWGGKTQYF
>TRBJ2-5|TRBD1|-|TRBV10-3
TGTGCCATCAGTGGGACAGGGCCCCAAGAGACCCAGTACTTC
CAISGTGPQETQYF
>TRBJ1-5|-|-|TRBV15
TGTGCCACCAGCAGACACAATCAGCCCCAGCATTTT
CATSRHNQPQHF
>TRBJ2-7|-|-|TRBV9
TGTGCCAGCAGCGTAGGTTCTGGTCCTAGGGACGAGCAGTACTTC
CASSVGSGPRDEQYF
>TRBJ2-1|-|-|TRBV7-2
TGTGCCAGCAGCCCCGGGAACCCCCTAGATGAGCAGTTCTTC
CASSPGNPLDEQFF
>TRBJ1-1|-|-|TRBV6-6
TGTGCCAGCAGTTATGAGGAGCGCTTGAACACTGAAGCTTTCTTT
CASSYEERLNTEAFF
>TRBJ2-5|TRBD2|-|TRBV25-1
TGTGCCAGCAGTCCCCTAGCGGGGCATGGGGAGACCCAGTACTTC
CASSPLAGHGETQYF
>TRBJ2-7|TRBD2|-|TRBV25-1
TGTGCCAGCAGTGAGAGGGGACTAGCATCCGAGCAGTACTTC
CASSERGLASEQYF
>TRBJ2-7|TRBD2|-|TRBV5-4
TGTGCCAGCAGCGGGGGCACTAGCGGGAGGGGCTTCTACGAGCAGTACTTC
CASSGGTSGRGFYEQYF
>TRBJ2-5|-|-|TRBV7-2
TGTGCCAGCAGCCAAGGGAAGGAAGAGACCCAGTACTTC
CASSQGKEETQYF
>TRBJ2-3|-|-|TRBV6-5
TGTGCCAGCAGTTACCAGCAAGGGCCAGATACGCAGTATTTT
CASSYQQGPDTQYF
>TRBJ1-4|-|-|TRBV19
TGTGCCAGTAGTCCCCCCTTAACATCCGGAAAACTGTTTTTT
CASSPPLTSGKLFF
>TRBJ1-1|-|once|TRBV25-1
TGTGCCAGCAGACGAACCACTGAAGCTTTCTTT
CASRRTTEAFF
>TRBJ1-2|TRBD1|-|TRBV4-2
TGTGCCAGCACCCAGGGACAGAACACTAACTATGGCTACACCTTC
CASTQGQNTNYGYTF
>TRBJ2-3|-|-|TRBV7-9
TGTGCCAGCAGCTTAATTGGGTCGGGCACTCATTCCTACTATACGCAGTATTTT
CASSLIGSGTHSYYTQYF
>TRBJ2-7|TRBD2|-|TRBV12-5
TGTGCTAGTGGTTTGTGGGCTAGCGGGAGGCGCGAGCAGTACTTC
CASGLWASGRREQYF
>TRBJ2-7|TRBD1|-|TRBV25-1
TGTGCCAGCAGGGTCACAGGGGCCTCCGGTGGGCAGTACTTC
CASRVTGASGGQYF
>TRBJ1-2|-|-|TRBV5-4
TGTGCCAGCTTTATCCCGCGTTTTACCCCAAACTATGGCTACACCTTC
CASFIPRFTPNYGYTF
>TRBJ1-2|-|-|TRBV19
TGTGCCAGTAGTATTCTGGGGGCGCTAACTGGCTACACCTTC
CASSILGALTGYTF
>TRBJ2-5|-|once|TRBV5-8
TGTGCCAGCAGCTTGACCAGGGAGACCCAGTACTTC
CASSLTRETQYF
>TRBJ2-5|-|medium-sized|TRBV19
TGTGCCAGTAAGGGCGGCTCTCCCCCCCGGACCCAGTACTTC
CASKGGSPPRTQYF
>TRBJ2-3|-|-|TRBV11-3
TGTGCCAGCAGCCCCCCCGTGACAGATACGCAGTATTTT
CASSPPVTDTQYF